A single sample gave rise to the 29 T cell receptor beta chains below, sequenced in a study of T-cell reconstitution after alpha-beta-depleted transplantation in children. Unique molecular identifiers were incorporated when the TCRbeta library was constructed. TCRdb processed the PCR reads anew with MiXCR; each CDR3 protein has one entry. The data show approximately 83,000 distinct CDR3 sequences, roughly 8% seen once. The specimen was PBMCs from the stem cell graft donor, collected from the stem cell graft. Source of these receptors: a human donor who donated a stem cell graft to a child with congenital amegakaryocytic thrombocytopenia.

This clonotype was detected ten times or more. This chain's CDR3 is CASSLGAGYEQYF. In DNA, the CDR3 is TGTGCCAGCAGCTTGGGGGCGGGCTACGAGCAGTACTTC. The J gene is TRBJ2-7, the V gene TRBV5-6; possible D gene TRBD2, 5 bases. Germline V gene sequence: CDR1 SGHDT, CDR2 YYEEEE. The CDR3 is made up of 13 amino acids. Trimming removed 0 bases from V and 3 bases from J, with 7 bases in between.

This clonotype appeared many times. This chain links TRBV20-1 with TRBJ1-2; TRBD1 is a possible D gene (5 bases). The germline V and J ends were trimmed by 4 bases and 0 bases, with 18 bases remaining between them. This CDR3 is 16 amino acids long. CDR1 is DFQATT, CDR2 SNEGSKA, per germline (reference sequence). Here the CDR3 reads CSAKVDSHRSNYGYTF. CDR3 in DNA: TGCAGTGCTAAGGTCGACAGCCACCGATCTAACTATGGCTACACCTTC.

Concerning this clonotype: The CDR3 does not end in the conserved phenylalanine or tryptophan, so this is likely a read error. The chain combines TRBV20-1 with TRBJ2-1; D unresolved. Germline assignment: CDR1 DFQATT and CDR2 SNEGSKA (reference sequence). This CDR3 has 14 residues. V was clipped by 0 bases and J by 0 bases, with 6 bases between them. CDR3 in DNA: TGCAGTGCTAGAGATGTGCACTCCTACAATGAGCAGTTCTTG. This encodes CSARDVHSYNEQFL.

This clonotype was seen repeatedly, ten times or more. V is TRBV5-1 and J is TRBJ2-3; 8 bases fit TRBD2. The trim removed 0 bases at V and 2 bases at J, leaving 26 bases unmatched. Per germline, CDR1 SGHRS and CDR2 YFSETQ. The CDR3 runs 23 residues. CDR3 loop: CASSLAVGAGDLFQVVHTDTQYF. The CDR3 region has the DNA TGCGCCAGCAGCTTGGCCGTAGGAGCGGGAGATCTGTTTCAGGTCGTACACACAGATACGCAGTATTTT. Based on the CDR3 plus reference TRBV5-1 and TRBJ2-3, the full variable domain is KAGVTQTPRYLIKTRGQQVTLSCSPISGHRSVSWYQQTPGQGLQFLFEYFSETQRNKGNFPGRFSGRQFSNSRSEMNVSTLELGDSALYLCASSLAVGAGDLFQVVHTDTQYFGPGTRLTVL.

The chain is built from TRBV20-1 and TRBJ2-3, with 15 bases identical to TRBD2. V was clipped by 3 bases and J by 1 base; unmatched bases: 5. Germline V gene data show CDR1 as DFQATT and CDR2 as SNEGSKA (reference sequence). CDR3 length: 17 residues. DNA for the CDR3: TGCAGTGCTAGTCTGGGACTAGCGGGGGGTGGCACAGATACGCAGTATTTT. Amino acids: CSASLGLAGGGTDTQYF.

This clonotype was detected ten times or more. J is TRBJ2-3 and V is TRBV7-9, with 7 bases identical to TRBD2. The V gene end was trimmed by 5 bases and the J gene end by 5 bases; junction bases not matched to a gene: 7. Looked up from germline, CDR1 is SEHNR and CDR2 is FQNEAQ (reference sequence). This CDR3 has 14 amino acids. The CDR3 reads CASSADAGVDTQYF. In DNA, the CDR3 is TGTGCCAGCAGCGCAGATGCGGGAGTAGATACGCAGTATTTT.

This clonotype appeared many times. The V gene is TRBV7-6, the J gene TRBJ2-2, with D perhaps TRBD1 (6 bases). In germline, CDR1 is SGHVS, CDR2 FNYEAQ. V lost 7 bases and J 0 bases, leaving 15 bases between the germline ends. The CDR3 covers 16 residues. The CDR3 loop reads CASTERQAPNTGELFF. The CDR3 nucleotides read TGTGCCAGCACCGAACGACAGGCTCCGAACACCGGGGAGCTGTTTTTT. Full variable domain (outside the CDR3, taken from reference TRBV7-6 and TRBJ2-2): GAGVSQSPRYKVTKRGQDVALRCDPISGHVSLYWYRQALGQGPEFLTYFNYEAQQDKSGLPNDRFSAERPEGSISTLTIQRTEQRDSAMYRCASTERQAPNTGELFFGEGSRLTVL.

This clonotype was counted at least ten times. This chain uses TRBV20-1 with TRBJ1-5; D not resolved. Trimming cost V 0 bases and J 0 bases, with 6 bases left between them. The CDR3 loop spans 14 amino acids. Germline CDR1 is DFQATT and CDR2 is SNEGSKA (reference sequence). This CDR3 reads CSARDGYSNQPQHF. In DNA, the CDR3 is TGCAGTGCTAGAGATGGGTATAGCAATCAGCCCCAGCATTTT.

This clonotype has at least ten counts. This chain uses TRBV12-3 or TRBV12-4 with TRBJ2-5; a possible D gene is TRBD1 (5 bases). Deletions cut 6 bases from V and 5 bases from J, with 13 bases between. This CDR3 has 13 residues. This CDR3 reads CASRLGVEETQYF. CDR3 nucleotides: TGTGCCAGCAGGCTAGGGGTGGAGGAGACCCAGTACTTC.

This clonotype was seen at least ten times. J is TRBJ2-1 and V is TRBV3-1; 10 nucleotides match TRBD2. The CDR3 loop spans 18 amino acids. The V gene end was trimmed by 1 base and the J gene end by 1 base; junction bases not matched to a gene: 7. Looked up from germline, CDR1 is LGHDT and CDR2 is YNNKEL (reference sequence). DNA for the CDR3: TGTGCCAGCAGCCAAGCCCGCCCTAGCGGGGGTTCCTACAATGAGCAGTTCTTC. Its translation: CASSQARPSGGSYNEQFF.

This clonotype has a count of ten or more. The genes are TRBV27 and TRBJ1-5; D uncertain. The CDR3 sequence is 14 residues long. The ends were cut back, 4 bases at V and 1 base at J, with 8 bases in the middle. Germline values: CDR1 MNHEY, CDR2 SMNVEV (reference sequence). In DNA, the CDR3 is TGTGCCAGCAGTTGGTCGGGGAGCAATCAGCCCCAGCATTTT. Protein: CASSWSGSNQPQHF.

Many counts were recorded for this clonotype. The CDR3 region is CASSKGTGSEQFF. In nucleotides, the CDR3 is TGTGCCAGCAGCAAAGGTACAGGGAGTGAGCAGTTCTTC. The rearrangement joins TRBV11-2 to TRBJ2-1; tentatively, D is TRBD1 (6 bases). Trimming removed 5 bases from V and 9 bases from J, with 14 bases in between. Germline V gives CDR1 SGHAT, CDR2 FQNNGV. The CDR3 consists of 13 residues.

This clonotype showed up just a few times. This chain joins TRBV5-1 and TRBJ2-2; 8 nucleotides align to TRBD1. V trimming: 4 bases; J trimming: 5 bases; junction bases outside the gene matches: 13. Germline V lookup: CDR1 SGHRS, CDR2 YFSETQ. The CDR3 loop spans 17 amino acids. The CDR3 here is CASSPIRQGTGTGELFF. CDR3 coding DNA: TGCGCCAGCAGCCCCATCCGACAGGGGACAGGAACCGGGGAGCTGTTTTTT. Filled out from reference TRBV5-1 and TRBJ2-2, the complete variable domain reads KAGVTQTPRYLIKTRGQQVTLSCSPISGHRSVSWYQQTPGQGLQFLFEYFSETQRNKGNFPGRFSGRQFSNSRSEMNVSTLELGDSALYLCASSPIRQGTGTGELFFGEGSRLTVL.

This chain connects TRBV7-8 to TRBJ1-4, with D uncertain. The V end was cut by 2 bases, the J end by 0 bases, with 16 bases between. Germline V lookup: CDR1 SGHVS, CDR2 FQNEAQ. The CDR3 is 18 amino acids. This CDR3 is CASSLQAGEVSTNEKLFF. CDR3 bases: TGTGCCAGCAGCTTACAAGCTGGGGAGGTTTCAACTAATGAAAAACTGTTTTTT.

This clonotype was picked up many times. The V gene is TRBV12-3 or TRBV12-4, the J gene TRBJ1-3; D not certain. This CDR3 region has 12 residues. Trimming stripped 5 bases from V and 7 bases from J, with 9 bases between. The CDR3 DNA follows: TGTGCCAGCAGTCCCGTCCGGAACACCATATATTTT. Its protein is CASSPVRNTIYF.

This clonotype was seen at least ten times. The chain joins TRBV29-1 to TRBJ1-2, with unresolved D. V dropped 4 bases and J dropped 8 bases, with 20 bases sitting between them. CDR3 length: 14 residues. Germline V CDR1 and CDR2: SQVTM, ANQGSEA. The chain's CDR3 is CSVAGPRTGNGYTF. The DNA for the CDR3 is TGCAGCGTTGCAGGACCTCGGACTGGGAACGGCTACACCTTC.

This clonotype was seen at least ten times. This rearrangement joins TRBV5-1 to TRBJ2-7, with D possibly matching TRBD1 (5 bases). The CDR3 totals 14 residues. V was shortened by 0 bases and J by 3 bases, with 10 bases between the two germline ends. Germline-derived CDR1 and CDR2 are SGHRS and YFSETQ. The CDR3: CASSLGQGVYEQYF. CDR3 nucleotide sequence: TGCGCCAGCAGCTTGGGGCAGGGCGTCTACGAGCAGTACTTC.

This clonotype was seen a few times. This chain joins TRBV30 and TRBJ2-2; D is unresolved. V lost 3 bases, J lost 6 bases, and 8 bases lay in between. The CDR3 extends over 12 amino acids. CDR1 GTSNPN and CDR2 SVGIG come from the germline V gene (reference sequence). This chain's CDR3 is CAWREGPGELFF. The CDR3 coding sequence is TGTGCCTGGAGGGAAGGGCCCGGGGAGCTGTTTTTT.

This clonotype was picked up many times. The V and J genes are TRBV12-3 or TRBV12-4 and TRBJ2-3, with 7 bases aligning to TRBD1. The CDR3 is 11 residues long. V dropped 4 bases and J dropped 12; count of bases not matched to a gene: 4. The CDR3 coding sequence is TGTGCCAGCAGTTCCAGGGGGAGACAGTATTTT. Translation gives CASSSRGRQYF.

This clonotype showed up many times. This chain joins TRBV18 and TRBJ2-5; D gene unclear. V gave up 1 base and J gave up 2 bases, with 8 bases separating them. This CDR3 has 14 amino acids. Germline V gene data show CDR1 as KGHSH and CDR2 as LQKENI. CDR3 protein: CASSPRPEQETQYF. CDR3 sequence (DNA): TGTGCCAGCTCACCACGGCCGGAGCAAGAGACCCAGTACTTC.

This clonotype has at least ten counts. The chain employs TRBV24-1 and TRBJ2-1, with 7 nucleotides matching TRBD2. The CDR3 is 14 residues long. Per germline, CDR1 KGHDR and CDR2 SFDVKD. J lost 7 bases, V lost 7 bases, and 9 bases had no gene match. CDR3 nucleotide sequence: TGTGCCACCAGGGGCCTAGCGGAGGGGAATGAGCAGTTCTTC. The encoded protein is CATRGLAEGNEQFF.

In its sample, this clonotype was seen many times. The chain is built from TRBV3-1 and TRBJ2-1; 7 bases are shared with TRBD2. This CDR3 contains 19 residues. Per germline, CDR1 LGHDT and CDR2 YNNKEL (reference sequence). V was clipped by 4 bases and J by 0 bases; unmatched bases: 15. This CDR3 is CASSLETSPTSYSYNEQFF. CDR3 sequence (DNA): TGTGCCAGCAGCCTAGAGACTAGCCCCACCTCCTACTCCTACAATGAGCAGTTCTTC.

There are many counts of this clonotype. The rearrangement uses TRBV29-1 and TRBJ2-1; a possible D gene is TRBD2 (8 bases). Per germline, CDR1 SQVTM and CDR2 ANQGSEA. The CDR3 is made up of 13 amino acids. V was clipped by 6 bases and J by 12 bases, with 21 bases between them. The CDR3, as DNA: TGCAGCGTGGGGGACAGCGGGGGAAGAGTGCAGTTCTTC. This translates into CSVGDSGGRVQFF.

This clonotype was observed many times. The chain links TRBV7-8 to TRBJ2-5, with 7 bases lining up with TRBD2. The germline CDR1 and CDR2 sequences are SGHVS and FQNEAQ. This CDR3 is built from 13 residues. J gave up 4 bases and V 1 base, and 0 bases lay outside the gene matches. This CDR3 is CASSLGTRETQYF. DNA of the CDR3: TGTGCCAGCAGCTTAGGGACTAGAGAGACCCAGTACTTC.

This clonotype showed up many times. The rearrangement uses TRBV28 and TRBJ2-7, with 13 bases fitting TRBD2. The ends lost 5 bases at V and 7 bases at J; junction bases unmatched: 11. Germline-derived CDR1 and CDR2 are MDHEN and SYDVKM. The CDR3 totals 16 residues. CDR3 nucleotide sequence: TGTGCCAGCAGTCCTTGGACTAGCGGGGGCCTTGTGGAGCAGTACTTC. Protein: CASSPWTSGGLVEQYF.

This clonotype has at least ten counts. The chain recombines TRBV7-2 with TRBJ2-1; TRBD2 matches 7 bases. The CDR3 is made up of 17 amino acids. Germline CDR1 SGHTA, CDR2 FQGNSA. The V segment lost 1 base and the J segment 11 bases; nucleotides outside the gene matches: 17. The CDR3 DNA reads TGTGCCAGCAGCTTAGGCCCTGTAGGAAGCGGGGAAGGTCAGCAGTTCTTC. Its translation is CASSLGPVGSGEGQQFF.

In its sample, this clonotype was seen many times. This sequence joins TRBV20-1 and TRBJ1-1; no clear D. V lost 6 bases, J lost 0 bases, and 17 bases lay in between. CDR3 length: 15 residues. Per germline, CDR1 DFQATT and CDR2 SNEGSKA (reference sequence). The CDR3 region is CSARKDGELNTEAFF. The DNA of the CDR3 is TGCAGTGCCAGAAAAGACGGGGAATTGAACACTGAAGCTTTCTTT.

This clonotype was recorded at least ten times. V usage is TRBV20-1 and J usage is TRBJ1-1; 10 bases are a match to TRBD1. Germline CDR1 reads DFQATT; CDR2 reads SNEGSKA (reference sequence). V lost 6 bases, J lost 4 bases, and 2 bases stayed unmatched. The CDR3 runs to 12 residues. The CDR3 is CSAGQGGTEAFF. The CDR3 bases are TGCAGTGCCGGACAGGGGGGCACTGAAGCTTTCTTT.

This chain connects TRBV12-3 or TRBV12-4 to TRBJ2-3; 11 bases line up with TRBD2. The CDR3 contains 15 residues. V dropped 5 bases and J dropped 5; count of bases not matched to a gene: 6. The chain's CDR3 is CASSHSGGAKDTQYF. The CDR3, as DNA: TGTGCCAGCAGTCATAGCGGGGGGGCGAAAGATACGCAGTATTTT.